The 9 T cell receptor beta chains below were found in one sample sequenced in a study of Ad26.COV2.S vaccination and SARS-CoV-2 variants. Some clones are missing from TCRdb's copy, which holds only in-frame ones; the method was immunoSEQ multiplex PCR. The repertoire holds around 94,000 clones, with 60% to 85% as singletons. Material: peripheral blood, obtained after recovery from COVID-19. The receptor source for this set is a human donor who had recovered from COVID-19.

The V and J genes are TRBV7-3 and TRBJ2-3, with 13 bases lining up with TRBD2. V dropped 5 bases and J dropped 6; count of bases not matched to a gene: 8. CDR1 and CDR2 (germline): SGHTA, FQGTGA. The CDR3 sequence is 16 residues long. CDR3 in DNA: TGTGCCAGCAGCGCACAACCGGGACTAGCGGGGGATACGCAGTATTTT. Translating it yields CASSAQPGLAGDTQYF.

V gene TRBV30 combines with J gene TRBJ1-2; TRBD1 matches at 7 bases. The germline CDR1 and CDR2 sequences are GTSNPN and SVGIG (reference sequence). V was clipped by 3 bases and J by 6 bases; unmatched bases: 7. The CDR3 is made up of 13 amino acids. CDR3 sequence (DNA): TGTGCCTGGAGATCCAGGGGGACTGATGGCTACACCTTC. Translated, it gives CAWRSRGTDGYTF.

The chain uses TRBV2 and TRBJ1-6, with D unclear. CDR1 and CDR2 (germline): SNHLY, FYNNEI. V was trimmed by 7 bases and J by 0 bases, leaving 10 bases between them. The CDR3 totals 15 residues. The CDR3 loop reads CASKEQSSYNSPLHF. The DNA for the CDR3 is TGTGCCAGCAAGGAACAGAGCTCCTATAATTCACCCCTCCACTTT.

V usage is TRBV2 and J usage is TRBJ1-5; a weak D match, TRBD1 (6 bases). Trimming removed 3 bases at V and 4 bases at J, with 10 bases between. The CDR3 length is 14 residues. Germline V lookup: CDR1 SNHLY, CDR2 FYNNEI. CDR3 coding DNA: TGTGCCAGCAGTGATAAGGACAGTAATCAGCCCCAGCATTTT. It yields the protein CASSDKDSNQPQHF.

The V and J genes are TRBV7-2 and TRBJ1-2; D possibly corresponds to TRBD1 (6 bases). Germline CDR1 is SGHTA and CDR2 is FQGNSA. The length of the CDR3 is 16 residues. The V end was cut by 0 bases, the J end by 4 bases, with 15 bases between. The DNA of the CDR3 is TGTGCCAGCAGCTTAGCACAGGGCCTCGTCGGCTATGGCTACACCTTC. Its translation: CASSLAQGLVGYGYTF.

The V and J genes are TRBV5-1 and TRBJ2-1; 8 positions match TRBD1. Germline V gene sequence: CDR1 SGHRS, CDR2 YFSETQ. This CDR3 comprises 15 residues. V trimming: 0 bases; J trimming: 6 bases; junction bases outside the gene matches: 5. The CDR3 bases are TGCGCCAGCAGCTTGGGTGGTCAGGGGGCCAATGAGCAGTTCTTC. It is translated as CASSLGGQGANEQFF. Full variable domain (remainder filled in from reference TRBV5-1 and TRBJ2-1): KAGVTQTPRYLIKTRGQQVTLSCSPISGHRSVSWYQQTPGQGLQFLFEYFSETQRNKGNFPGRFSGRQFSNSRSEMNVSTLELGDSALYLCASSLGGQGANEQFFGPGTRLTVL.

This chain uses TRBV7-9 with TRBJ2-3; 8 bases align to TRBD2. The germline CDR1 and CDR2 sequences are SEHNR and FQNEAQ (reference sequence). The V segment lost 0 bases and the J segment 7 bases; nucleotides outside the gene matches: 6. CDR3 size: 15 residues. CDR3 DNA: TGTGCCAGCAGCTTAGCCCTTAGCGGGGTATATACGCAGTATTTT. Protein product: CASSLALSGVYTQYF.

The CDR3 DNA reads as TGCGCCAGCAGCCCCCGGCTAGCGGGGGGTCGCGGGCGCAATGAGCAGTTCTTC. As protein: CASSPRLAGGRGRNEQFF. The chain uses TRBV4-3 and TRBJ2-1; 11 nucleotides match TRBD2. Germline lookup yields CDR1 LGHNA and CDR2 YSLEER. The trim removed 4 bases at V and 6 bases at J, leaving 14 bases unmatched. The CDR3 runs 18 residues.

This chain joins TRBV5-1 and TRBJ2-1; D gene unclear. Trimming left V 0 bases short and J 1 base short, with 11 bases between. This CDR3 comprises 16 residues. CDR1 is SGHRS and CDR2 is YFSETQ in the germline V gene. The CDR3 region has the DNA TGCGCCAGCAGCTTGGCTGTATCCCCATCCTACAATGAGCAGTTCTTC. It translates to CASSLAVSPSYNEQFF.